The 18 T cell receptor beta chains listed next were all sequenced from one sample in a study of T cells in tuberculosis. Clones were read by immunoSEQ multiplex PCR, and TCRdb kept only the in-frame ones, dropping some. The sample shows some 40,000 clones, 95% of them seen only once. The specimen was PBMCs. The receptors derive from a donor aged 10 to 29 with latent tuberculosis or without tuberculosis infection.

V and J are TRBV6-5 and TRBJ1-1, with D unresolved. The CDR3 covers 15 residues. Trimming pared 0 bases from V and 5 bases from J, leaving 13 bases between. CDR1 is MNHEY, CDR2 SVGAGI, per germline. The CDR3 DNA follows: TGTGCCAGCAGTTACTCGAATCGAGGGAAAACTGAAGCTTTCTTT. The encoded protein is CASSYSNRGKTEAFF.

The V gene is TRBV6-5, the J gene TRBJ1-2, with 9 nucleotides matching TRBD1. CDR1 and CDR2 (germline): MNHEY, SVGAGI. J was trimmed by 4 bases and V by 4 bases; bases with no gene match: 1. The CDR3 runs 13 residues. The CDR3, as DNA: TGTGCCAGCAGTTCGGGACAGGGCTATGGCTACACCTTC. Protein: CASSSGQGYGYTF.

The chain has TRBV11-2 and TRBJ2-5; 9 bases are a match to TRBD2. Germline V lookup: CDR1 SGHAT, CDR2 FQNNGV. The CDR3 extends over 16 amino acids. J was trimmed by 5 bases and V by 3 bases; bases with no gene match: 10. The CDR3 is CASSLRRGGWDETQYF. DNA of the CDR3: TGTGCCAGCAGCTTGAGGCGGGGGGGCTGGGATGAGACCCAGTACTTC.

The rearrangement joins TRBV27 to TRBJ2-1; 9 nucleotides agree with TRBD2. The V and J ends lost 5 bases and 0 bases, in that order; junction bases with no gene match: 17. The CDR3 consists of 20 residues. Germline V lookup: CDR1 MNHEY, CDR2 SMNVEV (reference sequence). CDR3 sequence (DNA): TGTGCCAGCAGTCCCCGCGTAAGTAGCGGGGGCCGAAGCTCCTACAATGAGCAGTTCTTC. It specifies CASSPRVSSGGRSSYNEQFF.

The chain joins TRBV27 to TRBJ2-4; no clear D. The V and J ends lost 4 bases and 5 bases respectively, with 6 bases between them. From germline, CDR1 is MNHEY and CDR2 SMNVEV (reference sequence). This CDR3 has 12 residues. The CDR3 loop is CASSSLQNIQYF. CDR3 DNA: TGTGCCAGCAGTTCACTTCAAAACATTCAGTACTTC.

This clone was recorded only once. The chain employs TRBV5-5 and TRBJ1-3; TRBD1 matches at 8 bases. V trimming: 1 base; J trimming: 9 bases; junction bases outside the gene matches: 0. Germline CDR1 SGHKS, CDR2 YYEKEE (reference sequence). The CDR3 is made up of 12 amino acids. Here the CDR3 reads CASSLTGGTIYF. CDR3 sequence (DNA): TGTGCCAGCAGCTTGACAGGGGGCACCATATATTTT.

The rearrangement uses TRBV5-4 and TRBJ1-1; maybe TRBD1 (5 bases). Trimming removed 3 bases from V and 0 bases from J, with 12 bases in between. CDR1 and CDR2 (germline): SGHNT, YYREEE (reference sequence). There are 15 residues in the CDR3. In nucleotides, the CDR3 is TGTGCCAGCAGCTCTGCAGGGCCCATGAACACTGAAGCTTTCTTT. It yields the protein CASSSAGPMNTEAFF.

This rearrangement joins TRBV9 to TRBJ2-5; 8 bases match TRBD1. This CDR3 is built from 16 residues. Trimming removed 3 bases from V and 3 bases from J; junction bases left unmatched: 10. The V gene's germline CDR1 is SGDLS and CDR2 YYNGEE. For the CDR3, the DNA is TGTGCCAGCAGCGGGGGGACAGGTAGCAACAAAGAGACCCAGTACTTC. Its protein product is CASSGGTGSNKETQYF.

The V and J genes are TRBV6-5 and TRBJ2-7; the match to TRBD2 covers 7 bases. Germline V gene data show CDR1 as MNHEY and CDR2 as SVGAGI. With V trimmed by 0 bases and J by 2 bases, 1 base remained unmatched. The CDR3 contains 14 residues. The CDR3 DNA is TGTGCCAGCAGTTACTCGGGGGGGACCTACGAGCAGTACTTC. Its translation is CASSYSGGTYEQYF.

V and J are TRBV6-5 and TRBJ1-2; possible D gene TRBD1, 5 bases. V was pared by 0 bases and J by 5 bases, with 16 bases between. Per the germline V gene, CDR1 is MNHEY and CDR2 is SVGAGI. This CDR3 contains 16 residues. CDR3 sequence (DNA): TGTGCCAGCAGTTACTCATCTGACAGAGCTACGTATGGCTACACCTTC. It specifies CASSYSSDRATYGYTF.

This rearrangement joins TRBV15 to TRBJ1-5; 10 bases match TRBD1. Germline V gives CDR1 LNHNV, CDR2 YYDKDF (reference sequence). V dropped 8 bases and J dropped 2; count of bases not matched to a gene: 6. CDR3 length: 15 amino acids. DNA of the CDR3: TGTGCCACCGCCCGGGACAGGGGACGCAATCAGCCCCAGCATTTT. Translation gives CATARDRGRNQPQHF.

The chain uses TRBV30 and TRBJ1-2; TRBD1 aligns across 12 bases. Germline trimming cut 2 bases from V and 4 bases from J; bases unmatched to any gene: 11. The CDR3 loop spans 17 amino acids. In germline, CDR1 is GTSNPN, CDR2 SVGIG (reference sequence). The CDR3 sequence: CAWSRGTGGRETYGYTF. DNA for the CDR3: TGTGCCTGGAGTCGTGGGACAGGGGGCCGAGAGACCTATGGCTACACCTTC.

This clone was recorded once. The chain employs TRBV21-1 and TRBJ1-1; no DNA check was done on the table's D call, TRBD1. TRBV21-1 is described as a pseudogene. The CDR3 extends over 13 amino acids. CDR3 nucleotide sequence: TGTGCCAGCAGCGATAGGGGTAGGACTGAAGCTTTCTTT. This translates into CASSDRGRTEAFF.

V and J are TRBV2 and TRBJ1-1; the match to TRBD1 covers 7 bases. Germline lookup yields CDR1 SNHLY and CDR2 FYNNEI. The length of the CDR3 is 13 residues. The V and J ends lost 6 bases and 3 bases, in that order; junction bases with no gene match: 4. The CDR3: CASRNRGDTEAFF. CDR3 DNA sequence: TGTGCCAGCAGGAACAGGGGTGACACTGAAGCTTTCTTT.

The CDR3 protein is CAWRAGGTIYF. The CDR3 DNA is TGTGCCTGGAGGGCCGGAGGCACCATATATTTT. The chain employs TRBV30 and TRBJ1-3; D ambiguous. This CDR3 has 11 residues. Trimming took 3 bases from V and 9 from J, leaving 9 bases between them. Germline CDR1 is GTSNPN and CDR2 is SVGIG (reference sequence).

The V gene is TRBV5-1, the J gene TRBJ1-1; 8 nucleotides match TRBD1. The V segment lost 4 bases and the J segment 0 bases; nucleotides outside the gene matches: 5. CDR1 and CDR2 from the germline V gene are SGHRS and YFSETQ. The CDR3 runs to 15 residues. CDR3 sequence reads: CASSGLDRVNTEAFF. The CDR3, as DNA: TGCGCCAGCAGCGGCCTGGACAGGGTGAACACTGAAGCTTTCTTT.

In regard to this clone: At one boundary the junction diverges from the germline segment, which might be a read error. The chain is built from TRBV12-5 and TRBJ1-1; TRBD1 might be the D (5 bases). CDR3 length: 14 residues. Germline CDR1 reads LGHNT; CDR2 reads FRNRAP. Written as DNA, the CDR3 is TGTGCTAGCCAGTATGGGGCGTTGAAAACTGAAGCTTTCTTT. Amino acids: CASQYGALKTEAFF.

The rearrangement uses TRBV5-1 and TRBJ2-5; no definite D call. Germline V gene sequence: CDR1 SGHRS, CDR2 YFSETQ. Trimming cost V 1 base and J 0 bases, with 7 bases left between them. CDR3 size: 14 residues. Written as DNA, the CDR3 is TGCGCCAGCAGCTTGTTAGCTTACCAAGAGACCCAGTACTTC. It specifies CASSLLAYQETQYF.